These 25 T cell receptor beta chains originate from one sample sequenced in a study of CD8 T cell repertoires and HIV-1 epitope variants. Measured with immunoSEQ multiplex PCR; TCRdb has only the in-frame clones, and not every one. This table has about 95,000 clones, 74% appearing once. Sequenced: uncultured baseline CD8+ T cells from peripheral blood mononuclear cells (PBMCs). The source is a male donor with HIV.

V gene TRBV5-1 combines with J gene TRBJ2-2; weak D call: TRBD1 (6 bases). The CDR3 has 14 amino acids. Germline V CDR1 and CDR2: SGHRS, YFSETQ. Trimming removed 4 bases from V and 1 base from J, with 8 bases in between. The CDR3 reads CASSVTGNTGELFF. DNA of the CDR3: TGCGCCAGCAGCGTGACAGGGAACACCGGGGAGCTGTTTTTT. Using reference TRBV5-1 and TRBJ2-2 for the parts outside the CDR3, the full variable domain is KAGVTQTPRYLIKTRGQQVTLSCSPISGHRSVSWYQQTPGQGLQFLFEYFSETQRNKGNFPGRFSGRQFSNSRSEMNVSTLELGDSALYLCASSVTGNTGELFFGEGSRLTVL.

This clone was detected only once. The V call is TRBV5-4, the J call TRBJ2-1; the D call may be TRBD1 or TRBD2 (5 bases each). CDR1 and CDR2 from the germline V gene are SGHNT and YYREEE (reference sequence). V gave up 1 base and J gave up 0 bases, with 11 bases separating them. The CDR3 extends over 16 amino acids. The CDR3 nucleotides are TGTGCCAGCAGCTTGCCAGCAGGGAGCTCCTACAATGAGCAGTTCTTC. It translates to CASSLPAGSSYNEQFF.

This clone was observed at least ten times. The chain carries TRBV30 and TRBJ1-6, with D unclear. V was shortened by 2 bases and J by 13 bases, with 9 bases between the two germline ends. The germline V gene encodes CDR1 GTSNPN and CDR2 SVGIG (reference sequence). The CDR3 is made up of 11 amino acids. CDR3 region: CAWSSPEPLHF. The CDR3 DNA sequence: TGTGCCTGGAGTTCGCCCGAGCCCCTCCACTTT.

The rearrangement uses TRBV18 and TRBJ1-5; the match to TRBD1 covers 10 bases. The V gene's germline CDR1 is KGHSH and CDR2 LQKENI. Trimming at V came to 4 bases and at J to 6 bases, leaving 3 bases not matched to a gene. The CDR3 loop spans 14 amino acids. The CDR3 DNA reads TGTGCCAGCTCACTCGGACAGGGGGGTCAGCCCCAGCATTTT. It specifies CASSLGQGGQPQHF.

The chain recombines TRBV5-1 with TRBJ1-4; 7 nucleotides agree with TRBD1. The CDR3 runs to 15 residues. Per germline, CDR1 SGHRS and CDR2 YFSETQ. The V and J ends lost 4 bases and 6 bases, in that order; junction bases with no gene match: 9. DNA for the CDR3: TGCGCCAGCAGCCCTGCCGGGACAGCCGATGAAAAACTGTTTTTT. Protein: CASSPAGTADEKLFF.

This clone was detected once. The rearrangement links TRBV7-2 to TRBJ2-3; TRBD2 matches 12 bases. This CDR3 spans 16 amino acids. CDR1 is SGHTA and CDR2 is FQGNSA in the germline V gene. The V and J ends lost 0 bases and 5 bases, in that order; junction bases with no gene match: 3. The CDR3 sequence is CASSLALAGGRDTQYF. DNA for the CDR3: TGTGCCAGCAGCTTAGCCCTAGCGGGAGGGAGAGATACGCAGTATTTT.

This clone has more than one count but fewer than ten. This chain joins TRBV9 and TRBJ1-2; D is unresolved. This CDR3 spans 15 amino acids. Per the germline V gene, CDR1 is SGDLS and CDR2 is YYNGEE. Trimming took 3 bases from V and 0 from J, leaving 12 bases between them. The DNA of the CDR3 is TGTGCCAGCAGCGCCTGGCAGGTATCTAACTATGGCTACACCTTC. As protein: CASSAWQVSNYGYTF.

This chain joins TRBV28 and TRBJ1-6; 8 positions match TRBD1. Germline CDR1 is MDHEN and CDR2 is SYDVKM. V trimming: 9 bases; J trimming: 10 bases; junction bases outside the gene matches: 8. The CDR3 has 13 amino acids. CDR3 region: CASETGDGSPLHF. The CDR3 bases are TGTGCCAGTGAGACAGGGGACGGATCACCCCTCCACTTT.

This chain connects TRBV4-3 to TRBJ2-7, with 12 bases identical to TRBD1. CDR1 and CDR2 from the germline V gene are LGHNA and YSLEER. CDR3 size: 15 residues. V gave up 2 bases and J gave up 6 bases; unmatched junction bases: 5. The CDR3 loop reads CASSQWDRGLSEQYF. The CDR3 nucleotides read TGCGCCAGCAGCCAATGGGACAGGGGGCTCAGCGAGCAGTACTTC.

This chain uses TRBV30 with TRBJ1-2; D possibly corresponds to TRBD1 (6 bases). This CDR3 is 13 amino acids long. The V gene's germline CDR1 is GTSNPN and CDR2 SVGIG (reference sequence). The germline V and J ends were trimmed by 2 bases and 2 bases, with 9 bases remaining between them. The CDR3 region has the DNA TGTGCCTGGAGTACGGGGGCCAACTATGGCTACACCTTC. It translates to CAWSTGANYGYTF.

The chain uses TRBV6-5 and TRBJ1-2, with 9 nucleotides matching TRBD1. V shed 5 bases and J 7 bases; nucleotides not matched to a gene: 5. This CDR3 spans 13 amino acids. CDR1 and CDR2 (germline): MNHEY, SVGAGI. The CDR3: CASSNGDRAGYTF. As DNA, the CDR3 is TGTGCCAGCAGTAATGGGGACAGGGCTGGCTACACCTTC.

The V and J genes are TRBV5-1 and TRBJ1-1, with D perhaps matching TRBD1 (6 bases). Germline assignment: CDR1 SGHRS and CDR2 YFSETQ. Trimming took 0 bases from V and 4 from J, leaving 10 bases between them. The length of the CDR3 is 14 residues. CDR3 residues: CASSLARGSTEAFF. In DNA, the CDR3 is TGCGCCAGCAGCTTGGCCAGGGGCTCCACTGAAGCTTTCTTT. Based on the CDR3 plus reference TRBV5-1 and TRBJ1-1, the full variable domain is KAGVTQTPRYLIKTRGQQVTLSCSPISGHRSVSWYQQTPGQGLQFLFEYFSETQRNKGNFPGRFSGRQFSNSRSEMNVSTLELGDSALYLCASSLARGSTEAFFGQGTRLTVV.

Remarks on this clone: This sample includes further DNA sequences coding for the same CDR3. The chain couples TRBV7-3 to TRBJ2-1; possibly TRBD2 for D (7 bases). The CDR3 length is 15 residues. V lost 2 bases to trimming and J lost 1 base, with 9 bases between them. CDR1 is SGHTA and CDR2 is FQGTGA in the germline V gene. The CDR3 DNA is TGTGCCAGCAGCTTAGCGGGGGCATCCTACAATGAGCAGTTCTTC. Translated: CASSLAGASYNEQFF.

This clone has ten or more counts. The same CDR3 also results from other DNA sequences found in this sample. This chain joins TRBV7-9 and TRBJ2-2; 9 nucleotides agree with TRBD2. V lost 6 bases, J lost 2 bases, and 4 bases stayed unmatched. CDR3 length: 15 residues. CDR1 is SEHNR and CDR2 is FQNEAQ in the germline V gene (reference sequence). The CDR3: CASRPGLANTGELFF. For the CDR3, the DNA is TGTGCCAGCAGACCGGGACTAGCTAACACCGGGGAGCTGTTTTTT.

V is TRBV25-1 and J is TRBJ1-3; D gene unclear. Germline-derived CDR1 and CDR2 are MGHDK and SYGVNS. The V gene lost 6 bases and the J gene lost 4 bases, with 13 bases spanning the gap. This CDR3 region has 14 residues. For the CDR3, the DNA is TGTGCCAGCAGCTTTAGTGGTATAGGAAACACCATATATTTT. It specifies CASSFSGIGNTIYF.

This clone was picked up many times. The rearrangement joins TRBV6-5 to TRBJ1-4; D is perhaps TRBD1 (5 bases). CDR1 is MNHEY and CDR2 is SVGAGI in the germline V gene. The germline V and J ends were trimmed by 7 bases and 3 bases, with 15 bases remaining between them. The CDR3 runs to 15 residues. For the CDR3, the DNA is TGTGCCAGCACCCATCGGGGCGCGGCTAATGAAAAACTGTTTTTT. This codes for CASTHRGAANEKLFF.

This rearrangement joins TRBV5-1 to TRBJ2-7; 13 bases fit TRBD2. CDR3 length: 15 residues. The germline V gene has CDR1 SGHRS and CDR2 YFSETQ. The V segment lost 4 bases and the J segment 2 bases; nucleotides outside the gene matches: 3. CDR3 coding DNA: TGCGCCAGCAGCAAGACTAGCGGGGGGCCCTACGAGCAGTACTTC. Translating gives CASSKTSGGPYEQYF.

A few counts support this clone. V and J are TRBV7-2 and TRBJ1-6, with 7 bases fitting TRBD1. CDR1 and CDR2 from the germline V gene are SGHTA and FQGNSA. V gave up 5 bases and J gave up 12 bases; unmatched junction bases: 7. This CDR3 spans 13 amino acids. CDR3 in amino acids: CASSHPDRIPLHF. The DNA of the CDR3 is TGTGCCAGCAGCCACCCGGACAGGATACCCCTCCACTTT. Full variable domain (remainder filled in from reference TRBV7-2 and TRBJ1-6): GAGVSQSPSNKVTEKGKDVELRCDPISGHTALYWYRQSLGQGLEFLIYFQGNSAPDKSGLPSDRFSAERTGGSVSTLTIQRTQQEDSAVYLCASSHPDRIPLHFGNGTRLTVT.

The chain joins TRBV18 to TRBJ2-1; 7 positions agree with TRBD1. V shed 2 bases and J 5 bases; nucleotides not matched to a gene: 15. The CDR3 loop spans 18 amino acids. CDR1 is KGHSH, CDR2 LQKENI, per germline. The CDR3 DNA reads as TGTGCCAGCTCACCAGGAGTCTTTCTGACAGGGTCGAACAATGAGCAGTTCTTC. It yields the protein CASSPGVFLTGSNNEQFF.

V usage is TRBV7-3 and J usage is TRBJ2-1; perhaps TRBD2 as D (6 bases). The CDR3 extends over 15 amino acids. The V end was cut by 5 bases, the J end by 1 base, with 12 bases between. Germline loops: CDR1 SGHTA, CDR2 FQGTGA. CDR3 nucleotide sequence: TGTGCCAGCAGCATGAGCGGGCCTTCCTACAATGAGCAGTTCTTC. Translation gives CASSMSGPSYNEQFF.

The chain links TRBV7-2 to TRBJ1-1; no clear D gene. The germline V gene encodes CDR1 SGHTA and CDR2 FQGNSA. Trimming took off 2 bases at V and 2 bases at J, with 9 bases between the two ends. The CDR3 is made up of 14 amino acids. The CDR3 is CASSLQQYNTEAFF. The CDR3 region has the DNA TGTGCCAGCAGCTTACAACAGTATAACACTGAAGCTTTCTTT.

This clone was observed a handful of times. This chain links TRBV5-4 with TRBJ1-6, with D perhaps matching TRBD1 (5 bases). V dropped 1 base and J dropped 8 bases, with 16 bases sitting between them. The length of the CDR3 is 16 residues. Germline CDR1 and CDR2: SGHNT and YYREEE (reference sequence). CDR3 protein: CASSLKRGGDDSPLHF. As DNA, the CDR3 is TGTGCCAGCAGCTTGAAGAGGGGCGGGGATGATTCACCCCTCCACTTT. The variable domain in full, with the rest retrieved from reference TRBV5-4 and TRBJ1-6, is ETGVTQSPTHLIKTRGQQVTLRCSSQSGHNTVSWYQQALGQGPQFIFQYYREEENGRGNFPPRFSGLQFPNYSSELNVNALELDDSALYLCASSLKRGGDDSPLHFGNGTRLTVT.

The chain recombines TRBV28 with TRBJ2-1; 9 positions match TRBD2. The CDR3 has 12 amino acids. CDR1 is MDHEN and CDR2 is SYDVKM in the germline V gene. The ends lost 1 base at V and 12 bases at J; junction bases unmatched: 1. CDR3: CASSLSAGGQFF. Written as DNA, the CDR3 is TGTGCCAGCAGTTTATCAGCGGGGGGGCAGTTCTTC.

The table lists this clone with a few counts. The rearrangement links TRBV28 to TRBJ2-5; D not certain. The CDR3 is 11 amino acids. Germline values: CDR1 MDHEN, CDR2 SYDVKM. Trimming stripped 6 bases from V and 1 base from J, with 3 bases between. This CDR3 reads CASSGQETQYF. The DNA of the CDR3 is TGTGCCAGCAGCGGCCAAGAGACCCAGTACTTC.

This clone was recorded many times. The chain uses TRBV5-4 and TRBJ2-3, with 7 bases that match TRBD2. The CDR3 has 16 residues. Germline V CDR1 and CDR2: SGHNT, YYREEE (reference sequence). The junction had 9 bases not matched to a gene; V was cut back by 4 bases and J by 1 base. CDR3: CASSGGGTRGTDTQYF. The DNA for the CDR3 is TGTGCCAGCAGCGGGGGAGGGACGAGGGGCACAGATACGCAGTATTTT.